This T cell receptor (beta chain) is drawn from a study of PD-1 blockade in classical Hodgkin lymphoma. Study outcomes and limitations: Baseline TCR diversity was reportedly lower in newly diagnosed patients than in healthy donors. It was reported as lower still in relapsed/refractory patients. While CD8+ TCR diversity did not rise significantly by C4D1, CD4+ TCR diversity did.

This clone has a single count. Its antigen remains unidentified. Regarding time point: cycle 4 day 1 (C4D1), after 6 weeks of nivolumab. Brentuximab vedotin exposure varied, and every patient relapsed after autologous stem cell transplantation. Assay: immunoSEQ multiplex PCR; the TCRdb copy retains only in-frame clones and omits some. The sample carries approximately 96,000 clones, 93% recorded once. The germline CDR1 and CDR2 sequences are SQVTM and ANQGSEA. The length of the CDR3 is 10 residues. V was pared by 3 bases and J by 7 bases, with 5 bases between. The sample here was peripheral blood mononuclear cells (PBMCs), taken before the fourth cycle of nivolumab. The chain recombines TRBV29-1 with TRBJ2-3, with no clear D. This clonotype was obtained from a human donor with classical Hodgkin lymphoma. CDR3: CSVDEYTQYF. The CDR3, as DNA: TGCAGCGTTGATGAGTATACGCAGTATTTT.